These 26 T cell receptor beta chains were all obtained from the same sample, sequenced in a study of cytomegalovirus exposure and HLA in healthy donors. Primers included in the PCR were 60 Vbeta and 13 Jbeta primers. Profiled with immunoSEQ multiplex PCR; TCRdb holds only in-frame clones, not every one. Among 150,000 to 200,000 clones listed, roughly four fifths were seen once. The sequencing sample was made of PBMCs. These receptors originate from a man aged 50-60 years in good health and CMV-seropositive.

Note on this clone: The germline gene is not matched at one end of the junction; a read error may be the cause. The genes are TRBV7-7 and TRBJ1-4, with D hard to call. The CDR3 is made up of 15 amino acids. The germline gives CDR1 SSHAT, CDR2 FNYEAQ (reference sequence). CDR3 DNA sequence: TGTGCTAGCAGACTCGGGCCCCGGGGTAATGAAAAACTGTTTTTT. Translated, it gives CASRLGPRGNEKLFF.

This chain uses TRBV4-2 with TRBJ1-5; no firm D call. Trimming pared 0 bases from V and 4 bases from J, leaving 16 bases between. The CDR3 runs to 17 residues. Germline CDR1 and CDR2: LGHNA and YNFKEQ. In DNA, the CDR3 is TGTGCCAGCAGCCAAGAGACGGGCCTGGCGGGAAATCAGCCCCAGCATTTT. It encodes CASSQETGLAGNQPQHF.

V gene TRBV2 combines with J gene TRBJ1-2; D is unclear. This CDR3 region has 15 residues. Trimming removed 1 base at V and 2 bases at J, with 11 bases between. Germline CDR1 is SNHLY and CDR2 is FYNNEI. CDR3 DNA sequence: TGTGCCAGCAGTGAAGAGGGAGCCATCAACTATGGCTACACCTTC. Residues: CASSEEGAINYGYTF. Full variable domain (missing parts from reference TRBV2 and TRBJ1-2): EPEVTQTPSHQVTQMGQEVILRCVPISNHLYFYWYRQILGQKVEFLVSFYNNEISEKSEIFDDQFSVERPDGSNFTLKIRSTKLEDSAMYFCASSEEGAINYGYTFGSGTRLTVV.

The chain joins TRBV5-1 to TRBJ2-7; 7 positions match TRBD1. This CDR3 region has 15 residues. The germline V gene has CDR1 SGHRS and CDR2 YFSETQ. With V trimmed by 3 bases and J by 3 bases, 9 bases remained unmatched. The CDR3, as DNA: TGCGCCAGCAGCTCCAAGGACAGGTCCCTCTACGAGCAGTACTTC. Its translation is CASSSKDRSLYEQYF.

The genes are TRBV10-2 and TRBJ2-3, with 13 bases identical to TRBD2. Trimming took 6 bases from V and 5 from J; bases not matched to a gene: 5. The CDR3 loop spans 15 amino acids. The germline V gene has CDR1 WSHSY and CDR2 SAAADI. The DNA of the CDR3 is TGCGCCAGCAGCCGGACTAGCGGGAGTAAAGATACGCAGTATTTT. Its protein is CASSRTSGSKDTQYF.

The J gene is TRBJ1-6, the V gene TRBV4-3; 7 nucleotides match TRBD1. This CDR3 region has 14 residues. Looked up from germline, CDR1 is LGHNA and CDR2 is YSLEER. V lost 2 bases to trimming and J lost 7 bases; unmatched junction nucleotides: 2. The CDR3 DNA sequence: TGCGCCAGCAGCCAAACAGGGGCCAATTCACCCCTCCACTTT. It translates to CASSQTGANSPLHF.

The V and J genes are TRBV20-1 and TRBJ2-1; the D is unclear. The CDR3 length is 11 residues. Germline V gene sequence: CDR1 DFQATT, CDR2 SNEGSKA (reference sequence). Between the trimmed V and J ends, which lost 4 bases and 5 bases, there was a span of 6 bases. The CDR3 bases are TGCAGTGCTAAGCGAGACAATGAGCAGTTCTTC. Amino acids: CSAKRDNEQFF.

This rearrangement joins TRBV4-1 to TRBJ2-1; TRBD2 might be the D (6 bases). The ends were cut back, 1 base at V and 7 bases at J, with 11 bases in the middle. The V gene's germline CDR1 is MGHRA and CDR2 YSYEKL. The CDR3 runs 14 residues. CDR3 protein: CASSQVGLANEQFF. The CDR3 nucleotides are TGCGCCAGCAGCCAAGTGGGGCTAGCGAATGAGCAGTTCTTC.

This chain uses TRBV9 with TRBJ2-2; no definite D call. The V gene lost 2 bases and the J gene lost 5 bases, with 4 bases spanning the gap. Germline V gene lookup returns CDR1 SGDLS and CDR2 YYNGEE. This CDR3 has 12 amino acids. The CDR3 sequence is CASSVVTGELFF. In DNA form, the CDR3 reads TGTGCCAGCAGCGTCGTGACCGGGGAGCTGTTTTTT. Using reference TRBV9 and TRBJ2-2 for the parts outside the CDR3, the full variable domain is DSGVTQTPKHLITATGQRVTLRCSPRSGDLSVYWYQQSLDQGLQFLIQYYNGEERAKGNILERFSAQQFPDLHSELNLSSLELGDSALYFCASSVVTGELFFGEGSRLTVL.

The rearrangement uses TRBV28 and TRBJ1-3; possible D gene TRBD1, 6 bases. Germline CDR1 MDHEN, CDR2 SYDVKM. With 6 bases removed from V and 3 bases from J, the gap between germline ends came to 12 bases. This CDR3 comprises 14 residues. The CDR3 DNA is TGTGCCAGCAGCGACACAGGGTTTGGAAACACCATATATTTT. Protein sequence: CASSDTGFGNTIYF. Full variable domain (missing parts from reference TRBV28 and TRBJ1-3): DVKVTQSSRYLVKRTGEKVFLECVQDMDHENMFWYRQDPGLGLRLIYFSYDVKMKEKGDIPEGYSVSREKKERFSLILESASTNQTSMYLCASSDTGFGNTIYFGEGSWLTVV.

This chain uses TRBV28 with TRBJ1-1, with D tentatively TRBD1 (6 bases). Germline V gene lookup returns CDR1 MDHEN and CDR2 SYDVKM. The CDR3 is 14 residues long. V was clipped by 3 bases and J by 0 bases, with 8 bases between them. The CDR3 sequence: CASSLSGVNTEAFF. The CDR3 nucleotides are TGTGCCAGCAGTTTGTCAGGGGTGAACACTGAAGCTTTCTTT.

This clone is a singleton in its sample. The rearrangement uses TRBV5-1 and TRBJ2-5; 7 nucleotides match TRBD2. V gave up 7 bases and J gave up 2 bases; unmatched junction bases: 8. CDR3 length: 14 residues. Germline CDR1 is SGHRS and CDR2 is YFSETQ. The CDR3 is CASGPMGGQETQYF. The CDR3 region has the DNA TGCGCCAGCGGACCTATGGGGGGGCAAGAGACCCAGTACTTC.

The chain has TRBV11-2 and TRBJ2-7; D possibly corresponds to TRBD1 (5 bases). Germline V gene sequence: CDR1 SGHAT, CDR2 FQNNGV. The CDR3 sequence is 17 residues long. V lost 5 bases, J lost 2 bases, and 22 bases lay in between. The CDR3 spells CASSPRKVGLDTYEQYF. In DNA form, the CDR3 reads TGTGCCAGCAGCCCTAGAAAAGTCGGCTTGGACACCTACGAGCAGTACTTC.

J is TRBJ1-5 and V is TRBV7-4, with 10 bases that match TRBD1. V lost 1 base, J lost 7 bases, and 10 bases stayed unmatched. CDR1 and CDR2 from the germline V gene are SGHVT and SQSDAQ. This CDR3 is built from 17 residues. The CDR3 region is CASSLGPRGQGSQPQHF. DNA of the CDR3: TGTGCCAGCAGCTTAGGGCCTAGGGGACAGGGGAGCCAGCCCCAGCATTTT.

The J gene is TRBJ2-1, the V gene TRBV27; a weak D match, TRBD1 (5 bases). The V and J ends lost 1 base and 0 bases respectively, with 13 bases between them. The germline CDR1 and CDR2 sequences are MNHEY and SMNVEV (reference sequence). This CDR3 region has 17 residues. Here the CDR3 DNA reads TGTGCCAGCAGTTTATGGGGCACCCCGAGCTCCTACAATGAGCAGTTCTTC. Translated, it gives CASSLWGTPSSYNEQFF.

V and J are TRBV9 and TRBJ2-1; a weak D match, TRBD2 (6 bases). Germline-derived CDR1 and CDR2 are SGDLS and YYNGEE. The CDR3 runs 16 residues. V lost 3 bases, J lost 3 bases, and 16 bases lay in between. The CDR3 coding sequence is TGTGCCAGCAGCGACCCGGTGCGGGGTTACTACAATGAGCAGTTCTTC. This translates into CASSDPVRGYYNEQFF.

Only a few counts were recorded for this clone. The chain has TRBV6-1 and TRBJ1-1, with a tentative D call TRBD1 (5 bases). This CDR3 is 12 amino acids long. V lost 8 bases, J lost 3 bases, and 10 bases lay in between. Germline CDR1 is MNHNS and CDR2 is SASEGT. The CDR3 nucleotides are TGTGCCAGCCTAGGGGATTACACTGAAGCTTTCTTT. Translated, it gives CASLGDYTEAFF.

The chain recombines TRBV5-1 with TRBJ2-3; 8 bases are a match to TRBD2. Trimming took 2 bases from V and 2 from J; bases not matched to a gene: 19. The CDR3 runs 20 residues. In germline, CDR1 is SGHRS, CDR2 YFSETQ. The CDR3 nucleotides read TGCGCCAGCAGCTTTTCCCCAGCGGGGAAATTTAGCGGGGTCACAGATACGCAGTATTTT. Protein: CASSFSPAGKFSGVTDTQYF. The variable domain in full, with the rest retrieved from reference TRBV5-1 and TRBJ2-3, is KAGVTQTPRYLIKTRGQQVTLSCSPISGHRSVSWYQQTPGQGLQFLFEYFSETQRNKGNFPGRFSGRQFSNSRSEMNVSTLELGDSALYLCASSFSPAGKFSGVTDTQYFGPGTRLTVL.

The DNA of the CDR3 is TGTGCCAGTAGTATTGGTGCGGGGCTGAATCAGCCCCAGCATTTT. It is translated as CASSIGAGLNQPQHF. The chain is built from TRBV19 and TRBJ1-5; possible D gene TRBD1, 5 bases. CDR1 LNHDA and CDR2 SQIVND come from the germline V gene (reference sequence). V lost 3 bases and J lost 4, with 13 bases in between. The CDR3 sequence is 15 residues long.

The chain links TRBV5-8 to TRBJ2-3; D might be TRBD1 (5 bases). There are 13 residues in the CDR3. Trimming left V 0 bases short and J 5 bases short, with 7 bases between. Germline CDR1 SGHTS, CDR2 YDEGEE. Here the CDR3 reads CASSLVGVDTQYF. As DNA, the CDR3 is TGTGCCAGCAGCTTGGTAGGGGTAGATACGCAGTATTTT.

The CDR3 sequence is CASWGLAGDGETQYF. CDR3 bases: TGTGCCAGTTGGGGGCTAGCGGGAGATGGAGAGACCCAGTACTTC. This chain connects TRBV6-1 to TRBJ2-5; 10 bases map to TRBD2. There are 15 residues in the CDR3. Germline loops: CDR1 MNHNS, CDR2 SASEGT. After removal of 9 bases from V and 4 bases from J, the junction contained 11 bases not matched to a gene.

The gene calls are TRBV11-1 and TRBJ2-5; no reliable D call. Trimming shortened V by 0 bases and J by 3 bases, and 11 bases separated the two germline ends. The CDR3 consists of 15 residues. CDR1 is SGHAT, CDR2 FQDESV, per germline (reference sequence). CDR3 amino acids: CASSLAGAQEETQYF. The CDR3 DNA is TGTGCCAGCAGCTTAGCCGGAGCTCAAGAAGAGACCCAGTACTTC.

V and J are TRBV15 and TRBJ2-5; maybe TRBD2 (5 bases). Trimming shortened V by 0 bases and J by 2 bases, and 10 bases separated the two germline ends. The CDR3 sequence is 15 residues long. Looked up from germline, CDR1 is LNHNV and CDR2 is YYDKDF (reference sequence). The DNA for the CDR3 is TGTGCCACCAGCAGAGATGGGGAGCGACAAGAGACCCAGTACTTC. It translates to CATSRDGERQETQYF. The whole variable domain, remainder taken from reference TRBV15 and TRBJ2-5, is DAMVIQNPRYQVTQFGKPVTLSCSQTLNHNVMYWYQQKSSQAPKLLFHYYDKDFNNEADTPDNFQSRRPNTSFCFLDIRSPGLGDTAMYLCATSRDGERQETQYFGPGTRLLVL.

V and J are TRBV18 and TRBJ1-3, with D possibly matching TRBD1 (6 bases). Per germline, CDR1 KGHSH and CDR2 LQKENI. The CDR3 totals 14 residues. The germline V and J ends were trimmed by 2 bases and 3 bases, with 8 bases remaining between them. This CDR3 reads CASSPFRGGNTIYF. Written as DNA, the CDR3 is TGTGCCAGCTCACCATTCAGGGGTGGAAACACCATATATTTT.

This chain uses TRBV7-2 with TRBJ2-3; no reliable D call. The CDR3 is made up of 17 amino acids. Germline loops: CDR1 SGHTA, CDR2 FQGNSA. Between the trimmed V and J ends, which lost 1 base and 2 bases, there was a span of 16 bases. CDR3 DNA sequence: TGTGCCAGCAGCTTAGAACGGTCCGCTATTAACACAGATACGCAGTATTTT. Translating it yields CASSLERSAINTDTQYF.

This chain links TRBV4-3 with TRBJ2-3, with 8 bases identical to TRBD2. CDR3 length: 19 amino acids. CDR1 is LGHNA and CDR2 is YSLEER in the germline V gene. V trimming: 1 base; J trimming: 7 bases; junction bases outside the gene matches: 19. The CDR3 reads CASSQGPGGGPHGLNTQYF. The CDR3 coding sequence is TGCGCCAGCAGCCAAGGCCCGGGCGGGGGGCCCCATGGTTTGAATACGCAGTATTTT.